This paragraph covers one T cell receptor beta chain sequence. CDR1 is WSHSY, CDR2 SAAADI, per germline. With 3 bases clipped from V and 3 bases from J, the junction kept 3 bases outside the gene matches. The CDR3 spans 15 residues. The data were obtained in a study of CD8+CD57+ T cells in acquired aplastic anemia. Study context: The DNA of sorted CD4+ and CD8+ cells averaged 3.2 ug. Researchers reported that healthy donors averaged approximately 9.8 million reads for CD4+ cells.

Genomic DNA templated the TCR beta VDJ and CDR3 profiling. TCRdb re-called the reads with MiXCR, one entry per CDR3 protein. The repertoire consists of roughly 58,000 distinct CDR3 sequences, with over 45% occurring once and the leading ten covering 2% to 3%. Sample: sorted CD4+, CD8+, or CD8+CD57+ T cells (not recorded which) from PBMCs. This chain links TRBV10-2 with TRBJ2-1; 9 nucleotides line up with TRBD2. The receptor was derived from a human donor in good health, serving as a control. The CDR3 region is CASSEYSGGYNEQFF. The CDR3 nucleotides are TGCGCCAGCAGTGAATATAGCGGGGGCTACAATGAGCAGTTCTTC.